Below, 27 T cell receptor beta chains from the same sample are listed, as sequenced in a study of shared clonotypes between healthy human individuals. The data were produced by immunoSEQ multiplex PCR, yet TCRdb's version contains in-frame clones alone and is incomplete. The table includes about 2.4 million clones, around nine tenths detected once. The sequenced sample was naive CD4+ T cells sorted from blood. Stated subset: CD45RA+ positively selected. The receptors were sampled from a young man in good health.

The genes are TRBV19 and TRBJ2-3, with 8 nucleotides matching TRBD2. Germline V gives CDR1 LNHDA, CDR2 SQIVND (reference sequence). V shed 8 bases and J 2 bases; nucleotides not matched to a gene: 9. There are 15 residues in the CDR3. Here the CDR3 DNA reads TGTGCCAGTGGAGCTGCGGGAGGAACCACAGATACGCAGTATTTT. Protein: CASGAAGGTTDTQYF.

In its sample, this clone was seen a few times. In the same sample, other DNA sequences code for this CDR3. The rearrangement uses TRBV30 and TRBJ2-2; 7 nucleotides line up with TRBD2. Germline V gene lookup returns CDR1 GTSNPN and CDR2 SVGIG (reference sequence). The V gene end was trimmed by 2 bases and the J gene end by 4 bases; junction bases not matched to a gene: 1. The CDR3 length is 13 residues. CDR3 nucleotide sequence: TGTGCCTGGAGTTCGGGGGGCACCGGGGAGCTGTTTTTT. Its translation is CAWSSGGTGELFF. Full variable domain (missing parts from reference TRBV30 and TRBJ2-2): SQTIHQWPATLVQPVGSPLSLECTVEGTSNPNLYWYRQAAGRGLQLLFYSVGIGQISSEVPQNLSASRPQDRQFILSSKKLLLSDSGFYLCAWSSGGTGELFFGEGSRLTVL.

J is TRBJ1-6 and V is TRBV27; perhaps TRBD1 as D (6 bases). The germline V gene has CDR1 MNHEY and CDR2 SMNVEV (reference sequence). This CDR3 region has 14 residues. The ends were cut back, 6 bases at V and 10 bases at J, with 16 bases in the middle. Written as DNA, the CDR3 is TGTGCCAGCAGCCCGGACAGTCTCCTCTCACCCCTCCACTTT. It is translated as CASSPDSLLSPLHF.

The chain recombines TRBV5-5 with TRBJ2-5; the D gene is possibly TRBD2 (6 bases). The V end was cut by 8 bases, the J end by 2 bases, with 13 bases between. In germline, CDR1 is SGHKS, CDR2 YYEKEE (reference sequence). CDR3 length equals 13 residues. CDR3 bases: TGTGCCAGTAGGACTACCTTACAAGAGACCCAGTACTTC. It codes for CASRTTLQETQYF.

This chain links TRBV18 with TRBJ1-6; no clear D. Deletions cut 3 bases from V and 6 bases from J, with 9 bases between. Germline V gene lookup returns CDR1 KGHSH and CDR2 LQKENI. CDR3 size: 14 residues. The DNA for the CDR3 is TGTGCCAGCTCACCGCTCTTTAGTAATTCACCCCTCCACTTT. Translated, it gives CASSPLFSNSPLHF.

The V gene is TRBV5-1, the J gene TRBJ1-1, with TRBD1 as a possible D gene (5 bases). This CDR3 is 14 amino acids long. With 5 bases removed from V and 4 bases from J, the gap between germline ends came to 15 bases. Germline values: CDR1 SGHRS, CDR2 YFSETQ. CDR3 in amino acids: CASSPSPGITEAFF. CDR3 in DNA: TGCGCCAGCAGTCCAAGCCCAGGGATCACTGAAGCTTTCTTT. The variable domain in full, with the rest retrieved from reference TRBV5-1 and TRBJ1-1, is KAGVTQTPRYLIKTRGQQVTLSCSPISGHRSVSWYQQTPGQGLQFLFEYFSETQRNKGNFPGRFSGRQFSNSRSEMNVSTLELGDSALYLCASSPSPGITEAFFGQGTRLTVV.

V is TRBV10-1 and J is TRBJ1-4; tentatively, D is TRBD1 (6 bases). Germline V CDR1 and CDR2: WNHNN, SYGVQD (reference sequence). The CDR3 is made up of 18 amino acids. The germline V and J ends were trimmed by 1 base and 0 bases, with 15 bases remaining between them. The CDR3, as DNA: TGCGCCAGCAGTGAGTTACCAACAGGGAGGGCAACTAATGAAAAACTGTTTTTT. Residues: CASSELPTGRATNEKLFF.

V usage is TRBV21-1 and J usage is TRBJ2-7; TRBD1, the D gene given by the table, was not confirmed from the DNA. TRBV21-1 is listed as a pseudogene. The CDR3 totals 16 residues. CDR3 sequence: CASSKEGETEGYEQYF. The DNA of the CDR3 is TGTGCCAGCAGCAAAGAGGGGGAGACAGAAGGCTACGAGCAGTACTTC.

This sequence joins TRBV18 and TRBJ2-1; 12 positions match TRBD2. Germline trimming cut 6 bases from V and 3 bases from J; bases unmatched to any gene: 3. CDR3 length: 15 residues. The germline V gene encodes CDR1 KGHSH and CDR2 LQKENI. The CDR3 here is CASSLTSGGYNEQFF. CDR3 coding DNA: TGTGCCAGCTCCCTGACTAGCGGGGGCTACAATGAGCAGTTCTTC.

Remarks on this clone: Other DNA sequences from this sample encode an identical CDR3 as well. V usage is TRBV18 and J usage is TRBJ2-2; D is possibly TRBD1 or TRBD2 (5 bases each). This CDR3 spans 15 amino acids. Germline loops: CDR1 KGHSH, CDR2 LQKENI. Trimming took 2 bases from V and 0 from J, leaving 7 bases between them. CDR3 protein: CASSPGTANTGELFF. Here the CDR3 DNA reads TGTGCCAGCTCACCAGGGACCGCGAACACCGGGGAGCTGTTTTTT. Together with reference TRBV18 and TRBJ2-2, the CDR3 gives the full variable domain: NAGVMQNPRHLVRRRGQEARLRCSPMKGHSHVYWYRQLPEEGLKFMVYLQKENIIDESGMPKERFSAEFPKEGPSILRIQQVVRGDSAAYFCASSPGTANTGELFFGEGSRLTVL.

The chain has TRBV27 and TRBJ2-3, with D possibly called TRBD1 or TRBD2 (5 bases each). The CDR3 contains 14 residues. From germline, CDR1 is MNHEY and CDR2 SMNVEV (reference sequence). Trimming pared 3 bases from V and 5 bases from J, leaving 12 bases between. CDR3 residues: CASSFEGQGDTQYF. DNA of the CDR3: TGTGCCAGCAGTTTTGAGGGGCAGGGAGATACGCAGTATTTT.

V gene TRBV6-6 combines with J gene TRBJ2-7, with D tentatively TRBD2 (5 bases). The CDR3 has 15 residues. CDR1 and CDR2 (germline): MNHNY, SVGAGI (reference sequence). The V and J ends lost 0 bases and 0 bases respectively, with 9 bases between them. CDR3 nucleotide sequence: TGTGCCAGCAGTTACTCTCCAGCGGTCTCCTACGAGCAGTACTTC. Translating it yields CASSYSPAVSYEQYF.

With respect to this clone: Different DNA sequences within this sample yield the same CDR3. The chain carries TRBV30 and TRBJ2-3; TRBD1 matches 8 bases. CDR3 size: 13 residues. Trimming cost V 4 bases and J 6 bases; bases outside gene matches: 6. Germline CDR1 reads GTSNPN; CDR2 reads SVGIG (reference sequence). The CDR3 here is CAWTQGAGDTQYF. The CDR3 region has the DNA TGTGCCTGGACCCAGGGGGCCGGGGATACGCAGTATTTT.

The rearrangement uses TRBV27 and TRBJ1-6; 9 bases agree with TRBD1. V lost 6 bases to trimming and J lost 7 bases; unmatched junction nucleotides: 7. Germline loops: CDR1 MNHEY, CDR2 SMNVEV (reference sequence). The CDR3 contains 15 residues. The CDR3 sequence: CASSPGTGRNSPLHF. CDR3 DNA: TGTGCCAGCAGCCCCGGGACAGGGAGAAATTCACCCCTCCACTTT.

This clone was counted once. The chain combines TRBV18 with TRBJ2-7; 7 bases match TRBD2. The CDR3 runs to 13 residues. Germline V gives CDR1 KGHSH, CDR2 LQKENI. After removal of 5 bases from V and 5 bases from J, the junction contained 6 bases not matched to a gene. The CDR3 sequence is CASSFREGNEQYF. In nucleotides, the CDR3 is TGTGCCAGCTCATTCAGGGAGGGTAACGAGCAGTACTTC.

This rearrangement joins TRBV4-1 to TRBJ1-1; no clear D. This CDR3 comprises 16 residues. The ends were cut back, 1 base at V and 5 bases at J, with 17 bases in the middle. The germline V gene encodes CDR1 MGHRA and CDR2 YSYEKL. The CDR3 DNA follows: TGCGCCAGCAGCCAAGCCCCCCACGTGGGTGCAACTGAAGCTTTCTTT. Protein: CASSQAPHVGATEAFF.

The rearrangement links TRBV5-1 to TRBJ1-5, with a weak D call TRBD1 (6 bases). The CDR3 contains 17 residues. Trimming pared 0 bases from V and 2 bases from J, leaving 15 bases between. Germline V gene lookup returns CDR1 SGHRS and CDR2 YFSETQ. Here the CDR3 DNA reads TGCGCCAGCAGCTTGGTACCACTACAGGGCGGCAATCAGCCCCAGCATTTT. Translation: CASSLVPLQGGNQPQHF.

The V call is TRBV19, the J call TRBJ2-5, with 8 bases fitting TRBD1. From germline, CDR1 is LNHDA and CDR2 SQIVND (reference sequence). The CDR3 runs 14 residues. The V and J ends lost 4 bases and 4 bases, in that order; junction bases with no gene match: 5. The CDR3 nucleotides are TGTGCCAGTAGTACACAGGGGGTTCGAGAGACCCAGTACTTC. This gives the protein CASSTQGVRETQYF. Drawing the rest from reference TRBV19 and TRBJ2-5, the complete variable domain is DGGITQSPKYLFRKEGQNVTLSCEQNLNHDAMYWYRQDPGQGLRLIYYSQIVNDFQKGDIAEGYSVSREKKESFPLTVTSAQKNPTAFYLCASSTQGVRETQYFGPGTRLLVL.

V usage is TRBV7-2 and J usage is TRBJ2-5; 9 nucleotides match TRBD2. Unmatched junction bases numbered 13, after V lost 5 bases and J lost 9 bases. The length of the CDR3 is 15 residues. In germline, CDR1 is SGHTA, CDR2 FQGNSA. The CDR3 region has the DNA TGTGCCAGCAGCCCATCCGGGCGGGGGGGAGGCGCCCAGTACTTC. This translates into CASSPSGRGGGAQYF.

The chain has TRBV28 and TRBJ2-2; D is ambiguous. V lost 11 bases to trimming and J lost 4 bases, with 14 bases between them. This CDR3 is built from 13 residues. The germline CDR1 and CDR2 sequences are MDHEN and SYDVKM. CDR3 DNA: TGTGCCTCGACGGTCCTGCGCACCGGGGAGCTGTTTTTT. Translating gives CASTVLRTGELFF.

The V and J genes are TRBV21-1 and TRBJ2-4; TRBD2 is the table's D call, not checked against the DNA. TRBV21-1 is assigned pseudogene status. This CDR3 is built from 15 residues. CDR3: CASSKDGGAKNIQYF. Written as DNA, the CDR3 is TGTGCCAGCAGCAAAGACGGGGGAGCCAAAAACATTCAGTACTTC.

The CDR3 loop is CASSMGGLSYGYTF. The DNA for the CDR3 is TGTGCCAGCAGTATGGGGGGGCTCAGCTATGGCTACACCTTC. The chain couples TRBV6-5 to TRBJ1-2; maybe TRBD1 (6 bases). Trimming cost V 5 bases and J 4 bases, with 14 bases left between them. CDR3 length equals 14 residues. The germline CDR1 and CDR2 sequences are MNHEY and SVGAGI.

This clone was seen more than once but under ten times. The CDR3 coding sequence is TGCGCCAGCAGCTTGGAGACCTACGAGCAGTACTTC. As protein: CASSLETYEQYF. The genes are TRBV5-1 and TRBJ2-7; the D is unclear. Germline V gene data show CDR1 as SGHRS and CDR2 as YFSETQ. With 0 bases removed from V and 2 bases from J, the gap between germline ends came to 3 bases. This CDR3 spans 12 amino acids.

This clone was counted a single time. The V and J genes are TRBV14 and TRBJ1-2; D is ambiguous. The CDR3 sequence is 12 residues long. Looked up from germline, CDR1 is SGHDN and CDR2 is FVKESK. Trimming stripped 4 bases from V and 7 bases from J, with 10 bases between. CDR3 amino acids: CASSPLTTGYTF. As DNA, the CDR3 is TGTGCCAGCAGCCCGTTAACAACTGGCTACACCTTC.

The chain has TRBV30 and TRBJ1-3; D unresolved. Deletions cut 3 bases from V and 2 bases from J, with 14 bases between. This CDR3 comprises 15 residues. Germline lookup yields CDR1 GTSNPN and CDR2 SVGIG (reference sequence). DNA for the CDR3: TGTGCCTGGAGGACATTCGAGGAGGCTGGAAACACCATATATTTT. Encoded protein: CAWRTFEEAGNTIYF.

The J gene is TRBJ1-2, the V gene TRBV29-1; 7 bases match TRBD1. Germline V gives CDR1 SQVTM, CDR2 ANQGSEA. This CDR3 region has 15 residues. The V gene end was trimmed by 2 bases and the J gene end by 2 bases; junction bases not matched to a gene: 8. The CDR3 DNA sequence: TGCAGCGTTGAACCCAGGACAGGCAGAAACTATGGCTACACCTTC. Translating gives CSVEPRTGRNYGYTF.

V usage is TRBV9 and J usage is TRBJ2-6; D may be TRBD1 or TRBD2 (7 bases each). This CDR3 spans 18 amino acids. Trimming left V 0 bases short and J 1 base short, with 14 bases between. Germline V gives CDR1 SGDLS, CDR2 YYNGEE. The DNA for the CDR3 is TGTGCCAGCAGCGTAGGCAGGGGGGGGCCTTCTGGGGCCAACGTCCTGACTTTC. Its translation is CASSVGRGGPSGANVLTF.